Below, 27 T cell receptor beta chains from the same sample are listed, as sequenced in a study of blood T cell repertoires in COVID-19. Profiling relied on immunoSEQ multiplex PCR, and the TCRdb table lists in-frame clones only, not all of them. This sample yields some 97,000 clones, of which 85% are seen a single time; around 13% belongs to the top ten. The sample was peripheral blood. The receptors derive from a human donor in a cohort sampled during active COVID-19.

The gene calls are TRBV27 and TRBJ1-5, with D tentatively TRBD1 (5 bases). This CDR3 region has 15 residues. CDR1 and CDR2 from the germline V gene are MNHEY and SMNVEV (reference sequence). V lost 2 bases and J lost 6, with 14 bases in between. The CDR3 DNA reads TGTGCCAGCAGTTTACACTACAGGTCTACTCAGCCCCAGCATTTT. Protein: CASSLHYRSTQPQHF.

V gene TRBV19 combines with J gene TRBJ2-7; 7 nucleotides align to TRBD1. There are 13 residues in the CDR3. Trimming at V came to 5 bases and at J to 3 bases, leaving 4 bases not matched to a gene. CDR1 LNHDA and CDR2 SQIVND come from the germline V gene (reference sequence). The DNA of the CDR3 is TGTGCCAGTAGTCTCGGACAGGTCTACGAGCAGTACTTC. This codes for CASSLGQVYEQYF. Looking up the rest from reference TRBV19 and TRBJ2-7 gives the full variable domain: DGGITQSPKYLFRKEGQNVTLSCEQNLNHDAMYWYRQDPGQGLRLIYYSQIVNDFQKGDIAEGYSVSREKKESFPLTVTSAQKNPTAFYLCASSLGQVYEQYFGPGTRLTVT.

The chain is built from TRBV27 and TRBJ1-1; D unclear. V was trimmed by 8 bases and J by 0 bases, leaving 16 bases between them. The CDR3 has 15 residues. Germline V gene sequence: CDR1 MNHEY, CDR2 SMNVEV (reference sequence). CDR3 sequence reads: CASPAVGEMNTEAFF. The CDR3 region has the DNA TGTGCCAGCCCGGCCGTTGGGGAGATGAACACTGAAGCTTTCTTT.

The genes are TRBV9 and TRBJ2-1; 11 bases line up with TRBD2. The CDR3 is 19 amino acids. Germline lookup yields CDR1 SGDLS and CDR2 YYNGEE. V dropped 1 base and J dropped 7; count of bases not matched to a gene: 16. The CDR3 protein is CASSVSPPFTSGRENEQFF. The CDR3, as DNA: TGTGCCAGCAGCGTATCACCCCCTTTTACTAGCGGGAGAGAAAATGAGCAGTTCTTC.

The V and J genes are TRBV6-6 and TRBJ2-1; D is possibly TRBD2 (5 bases). Trimming pared 4 bases from V and 7 bases from J, leaving 17 bases between. This CDR3 region has 15 residues. Looked up from germline, CDR1 is MNHNY and CDR2 is SVGAGI (reference sequence). In nucleotides, the CDR3 is TGTGCCAGCAGTTCCTCGGACTGGGGAATAAATGAGCAGTTCTTC. This codes for CASSSSDWGINEQFF.

This chain links TRBV9 with TRBJ2-5; tentatively, D is TRBD2 (6 bases). CDR3 length: 17 amino acids. The V end was cut by 0 bases, the J end by 0 bases, with 15 bases between. Per the germline V gene, CDR1 is SGDLS and CDR2 is YYNGEE. Here the CDR3 DNA reads TGTGCCAGCAGCGTAGCTGGGGGAGGAACCTACCAAGAGACCCAGTACTTC. Its protein product is CASSVAGGGTYQETQYF.

The count of this clone is one. This chain connects TRBV5-5 to TRBJ1-4; D gene unclear. Looked up from germline, CDR1 is SGHKS and CDR2 is YYEKEE (reference sequence). Trimming took 4 bases from V and 4 from J, leaving 20 bases between them. There are 17 residues in the CDR3. Here the CDR3 DNA reads TGTGCCAGCAGCCCGGGTGACCCTTCTATCCGTAATGAAAAACTGTTTTTT. This gives the protein CASSPGDPSIRNEKLFF.

This chain connects TRBV10-3 to TRBJ1-1; D unclear. This CDR3 is built from 13 residues. Trimming pared 10 bases from V and 1 base from J, leaving 13 bases between. Germline CDR1 is ENHRY and CDR2 is SYGVKD. In DNA, the CDR3 is TGTGCCACGCGAGGGCAGGCGAACACTGAAGCTTTCTTT. Translated: CATRGQANTEAFF.

For this clone: Other DNA sequences within the sample encode an identical CDR3. The chain joins TRBV7-2 to TRBJ2-2; 10 bases match TRBD1. This CDR3 region has 15 residues. Germline V gene sequence: CDR1 SGHTA, CDR2 FQGNSA. V lost 5 bases and J lost 6; bases outside the gene matches: 6. The CDR3 nucleotides read TGTGCCAGCAGCCCAAGACAGGGGGCTCCCGGGGAGCTGTTTTTT. Protein product: CASSPRQGAPGELFF.

The chain joins TRBV7-2 to TRBJ2-7; 11 bases map to TRBD2. This CDR3 spans 16 amino acids. V lost 0 bases and J lost 5; bases outside the gene matches: 6. Per the germline V gene, CDR1 is SGHTA and CDR2 is FQGNSA. CDR3 bases: TGTGCCAGCAGCTTAGCGGCTAGCGGGAGGTTCCACGAGCAGTACTTC. Translation gives CASSLAASGRFHEQYF.

The DNA for the CDR3 is TGTGCCAGCAGCTTAGGGGAGCGGGGTGAAGCTTTCTTT. As protein: CASSLGERGEAFF. This chain uses TRBV11-2 with TRBJ1-1; no clear D. CDR1 is SGHAT and CDR2 is FQNNGV in the germline V gene. The length of the CDR3 is 13 residues. V lost 1 base and J lost 7, with 10 bases in between. The full variable domain, with the rest looked up from reference TRBV11-2 and TRBJ1-1, is EAGVAQSPRYKIIEKRQSVAFWCNPISGHATLYWYQQILGQGPKLLIQFQNNGVVDDSQLPKDRFSAERLKGVDSTLKIQPAKLEDSAVYLCASSLGERGEAFFGQGTRLTVV.

The J gene is TRBJ1-2, the V gene TRBV10-2, with unresolved D. The CDR3 is 13 amino acids. V gave up 2 bases and J gave up 4 bases, with 8 bases separating them. Per the germline V gene, CDR1 is WSHSY and CDR2 is SAAADI. In nucleotides, the CDR3 is TGCGCCAGCAGTGAGAGGAGCCCCTATGGCTACACCTTC. Translated: CASSERSPYGYTF.

This clone has a single count. V is TRBV30 and J is TRBJ2-7; D possibly corresponds to TRBD1 (5 bases). The germline V gene encodes CDR1 GTSNPN and CDR2 SVGIG (reference sequence). V was cut by 3 bases and J by 2 bases, with 11 bases left in between. This CDR3 is 13 amino acids long. The CDR3 region has the DNA TGTGCCTGGAGGGGCACAGGAACCTACGAGCAGTACTTC. The encoded protein is CAWRGTGTYEQYF.

The chain uses TRBV9 and TRBJ1-2, with TRBD1 matching 7 bases. Per the germline V gene, CDR1 is SGDLS and CDR2 is YYNGEE. This CDR3 has 13 residues. V lost 4 bases, J lost 3 bases, and 3 bases stayed unmatched. CDR3 in DNA: TGTGCCAGCAGCCCGGGACAGTACTATGGCTACACCTTC. Amino acids: CASSPGQYYGYTF.

The rearrangement joins TRBV28 to TRBJ1-2; D remains unclear. The CDR3 has 13 amino acids. Germline assignment: CDR1 MDHEN and CDR2 SYDVKM. Trimming shortened V by 6 bases and J by 1 base, and 9 bases separated the two germline ends. The CDR3 DNA sequence: TGTGCCAGCAGGGCCCCCGATAACTATGGCTACACCTTC. Residues: CASRAPDNYGYTF.

The J gene is TRBJ1-5, the V gene TRBV19; TRBD1 matches at 7 bases. Trimming at V came to 7 bases and at J to 8 bases, leaving 11 bases not matched to a gene. Germline CDR1 and CDR2: LNHDA and SQIVND (reference sequence). The CDR3 is 14 residues long. CDR3 in amino acids: CASTRQGYREPQHF. The CDR3 DNA is TGTGCCAGTACCCGACAGGGTTATCGGGAGCCCCAGCATTTT.

On this clone itself: The junction does not match germline at one end; this may be a read error. The sample carries other DNA sequences with the same CDR3. V gene TRBV7-8 combines with J gene TRBJ1-1; D may be TRBD1 (5 bases). This CDR3 spans 12 amino acids. CDR1 is SGHVS, CDR2 FQNEAQ, per germline. In DNA, the CDR3 is TGTGCCAGCAGCTTAACCGGGACTGAGGCTTTCTTT. Amino acid sequence: CASSLTGTEAFF.

V usage is TRBV10-3 and J usage is TRBJ1-2; 7 nucleotides line up with TRBD1. The V and J ends lost 2 bases and 4 bases, in that order; junction bases with no gene match: 7. Germline CDR1 reads ENHRY; CDR2 reads SYGVKD. The CDR3 extends over 15 amino acids. CDR3 residues: CAISEVTGFSYGYTF. CDR3 nucleotides: TGTGCCATCAGTGAGGTGACAGGGTTTAGCTATGGCTACACCTTC.

The rearrangement joins TRBV11-2 to TRBJ2-5; 8 bases match TRBD2. V lost 1 base to trimming and J lost 2 bases; unmatched junction nucleotides: 9. CDR3 size: 17 residues. CDR1 and CDR2 from the germline V gene are SGHAT and FQNNGV. The CDR3 bases are TGTGCCAGCAGCTTAGTCCCAGCGGGGGCCCAGCAAGAGACCCAGTACTTC. Translated, it gives CASSLVPAGAQQETQYF.

This clone was detected a few times. V is TRBV5-6 and J is TRBJ1-1, with 11 bases aligning to TRBD1. Germline CDR1 SGHDT, CDR2 YYEEEE. The CDR3 is 14 residues long. V trimming: 4 bases; J trimming: 5 bases; junction bases outside the gene matches: 4. The CDR3 DNA follows: TGTGCCAGCAGCCCGGGACAGGGGGTTACTGAAGCTTTCTTT. As protein: CASSPGQGVTEAFF.

CDR3 region: CASSRGGMGSYEQYF. CDR3 bases: TGTGCCAGCAGTAGGGGGGGGATGGGTTCCTACGAGCAGTACTTC. The gene calls are TRBV7-6 and TRBJ2-7; D is possibly TRBD2 (7 bases). The germline CDR1 and CDR2 sequences are SGHVS and FNYEAQ. V lost 6 bases to trimming and J lost 1 base, with 16 bases between them. The CDR3 spans 15 residues.

CDR3 coding DNA: TGTGCCACCAGCAGAGACAGGGGCTCCTACAATGAGCAGTTCTTC. Amino acid sequence: CATSRDRGSYNEQFF. The V and J genes are TRBV15 and TRBJ2-1, with D perhaps TRBD1 (6 bases). Trimming pared 0 bases from V and 0 bases from J, leaving 6 bases between. The germline gives CDR1 LNHNV, CDR2 YYDKDF (reference sequence). The CDR3 is 15 residues long.

This chain connects TRBV11-2 to TRBJ2-7, with 14 bases that match TRBD2. Germline assignment: CDR1 SGHAT and CDR2 FQNNGV. V shed 6 bases, J shed 4 bases, and the junction held 8 bases outside the gene matches. The CDR3 totals 16 residues. CDR3 in amino acids: CASRRGLAGDFYEQYF. CDR3 nucleotides: TGTGCCAGCAGAAGGGGACTAGCGGGAGATTTTTACGAGCAGTACTTC.

This clone has only a few counts. This chain uses TRBV27 with TRBJ2-3; 8 bases match TRBD2. The trim removed 6 bases at V and 3 bases at J, leaving 11 bases unmatched. Looked up from germline, CDR1 is MNHEY and CDR2 is SMNVEV (reference sequence). CDR3 size: 16 residues. The chain's CDR3 is CASRQNSGTRTDTQYF. CDR3 bases: TGTGCCAGCAGGCAAAATTCCGGGACTAGGACAGATACGCAGTATTTT.

This clone came up once. The rearrangement joins TRBV7-7 to TRBJ2-1; TRBD1 agrees at 9 bases. The CDR3 sequence is 15 residues long. CDR1 and CDR2 from the germline V gene are SSHAT and FNYEAQ (reference sequence). V lost 5 bases to trimming and J lost 7 bases; unmatched junction nucleotides: 9. In DNA form, the CDR3 reads TGTGCCAGCAGCCTTTACCGGGACAGGGCGAATGAGCAGTTCTTC. Amino acids: CASSLYRDRANEQFF.

The J gene is TRBJ2-7, the V gene TRBV6-5; 7 bases line up with TRBD2. J was trimmed by 1 base and V by 6 bases; bases with no gene match: 6. The length of the CDR3 is 14 residues. CDR1 is MNHEY and CDR2 is SVGAGI in the germline V gene. DNA for the CDR3: TGTGCCAGCAGCCTACTAGCGAAATCCTACGAGCAGTACTTC. Translating gives CASSLLAKSYEQYF.

The CDR3 nucleotides read TGTGCCAGCAGTTTGGAACTCAGGGCTGGCTACACCTTC. Its protein product is CASSLELRAGYTF. The rearrangement links TRBV12-3 or TRBV12-4 to TRBJ1-2, with TRBD1 as a possible D gene (5 bases). This CDR3 has 13 amino acids. V shed 3 bases and J shed 7 bases, with 12 bases lying between them.